These 4 T cell receptor beta chains came from one sample sequenced in a study of TIL therapy for anti-PD-1-resistant metastatic lung cancer. Time point here: pre-treatment sample, taken before nivolumab and TIL therapy. The tumor samples were excised metastases, mostly pleural nodules or supraclavicular lymph nodes. This was the immunoSEQ v3 assay. Libraries were prepared by immunoSEQ multiplex PCR; TCRdb keeps only in-frame clonotypes and omits some of them. The table records tens of thousands of clones, about two thirds of them present only once. Here the sequenced sample was tumor tissue, taken at baseline. These receptor sequences come from a person between 25 and 80 years old with non-small cell lung cancer.

V gene TRBV19 combines with J gene TRBJ2-7; 13 bases line up with TRBD2. V shed 5 bases, J shed 0 bases, and the junction held 7 bases outside the gene matches. Germline loops: CDR1 LNHDA, CDR2 SQIVND (reference sequence). The CDR3 totals 17 residues. DNA of the CDR3: TGTGCCAGTAGTGTTAGGACTAGCGGGAGTATCTCCTACGAGCAGTACTTC. Residues: CASSVRTSGSISYEQYF.

The chain joins TRBV30 to TRBJ1-6; no firm D call. The CDR3 is made up of 12 amino acids. Germline values: CDR1 GTSNPN, CDR2 SVGIG (reference sequence). The V and J ends lost 8 bases and 8 bases respectively, with 13 bases between them. In nucleotides, the CDR3 is TGTGCCGCGGACGGATTTGATTCACCCCTCCACTTT. It specifies CAADGFDSPLHF.

The gene calls are TRBV5-4 and TRBJ2-3; D may correspond to TRBD1 or TRBD2 (6 bases each). V was cut by 4 bases and J by 6 bases, with 15 bases left in between. The CDR3 consists of 14 residues. From germline, CDR1 is SGHNT and CDR2 YYREEE (reference sequence). CDR3 protein: CASSPRGAWDTQYF. The CDR3 DNA is TGTGCCAGCAGCCCGAGGGGGGCCTGGGATACGCAGTATTTT.

Concerning this clone: Additional DNA sequences in this sample encode the identical CDR3. This sequence joins TRBV7-2 and TRBJ2-5; 8 bases match TRBD1. The CDR3 has 14 amino acids. V shed 4 bases, J shed 3 bases, and the junction held 4 bases outside the gene matches. The germline V gene has CDR1 SGHTA and CDR2 FQGNSA. CDR3 loop: CASSSTGEKETQYF. The CDR3 nucleotides read TGTGCCAGCAGCTCGACAGGGGAAAAAGAGACCCAGTACTTC.